A single sample is the source of the 27 T cell receptor beta chains below, sequenced in a study of blood T cells in healthy people across ages. A second roughly 7 to 11 cycle PCR used barcoded and J-beta primers. Using its own MiXCR run on the 5' RACE reads, TCRdb lists one record per CDR3 protein. The sample has around 1,000,000 distinct CDR3 sequences, about 23% seen once; the top ten hold 0.65% to 0.75%. The same specimen was also included in a second study, on T cells of mothers and their children.

Sequenced input: blood. These receptors all stem from a girl between 2 and 10 years old in good health.

The chain couples TRBV29-1 to TRBJ2-3, with D tentatively TRBD1 (6 bases). CDR3 length equals 12 residues. Deletions cut 7 bases from V and 3 bases from J, with 11 bases between. Germline CDR1 is SQVTM and CDR2 is ANQGSEA. The CDR3 loop reads CSAVQGTDTQYF. In nucleotides, the CDR3 is TGCAGCGCTGTACAGGGAACAGATACGCAGTATTTT.

This clonotype was seen only once. Its ends do not fully match the called genes, so a read error is possible. The chain couples TRBV13 to TRBJ2-3, with 10 bases that match TRBD2. Germline V gene lookup returns CDR1 PRHDT and CDR2 FYEKMQ (reference sequence). The CDR3 spans 18 residues. The DNA of the CDR3 is TGTGCCAGCAGCTCTCCTAGCGGGAGTAAAGAGGAGATGGAGACCCAGTACTTT. Encoded protein: CASSSPSGSKEEMETQYF.

Details on this clonotype: Germline and junction disagree at one end, which may indicate a read error. The chain's CDR3 is CAGSQVSVGEQYF. CDR3 bases: TGTGCCGGCAGCCAAGTGTCCGTTGGCGAGCAGTACTTC. This rearrangement joins TRBV3-1 to TRBJ2-7; no reliable D call. This CDR3 has 13 amino acids. Per germline, CDR1 LGHDT and CDR2 YNNKEL (reference sequence).

The chain combines TRBV5-8 with TRBJ1-4; no clear D gene. This CDR3 is built from 14 residues. V was clipped by 3 bases and J by 3 bases, with 9 bases between them. CDR1 and CDR2 (germline): SGHTS, YDEGEE. DNA of the CDR3: TGTGCCAGCAGCTCTGTAATATCTAATGAAAAACTGTTTTTT. Encoded protein: CASSSVISNEKLFF.

The chain recombines TRBV6-1 with TRBJ2-2; 7 bases map to TRBD2. Germline V gene sequence: CDR1 MNHNS, CDR2 SASEGT. The ends lost 5 bases at V and 5 bases at J; junction bases unmatched: 5. The CDR3 is 14 residues long. The CDR3 is CASSPGRGTGELFF. For the CDR3, the DNA is TGTGCCAGCAGTCCAGGGAGGGGAACCGGGGAGCTGTTTTTT.

This clonotype has just a few counts. The CDR3 loop reads CATRQILQETQYF. In DNA form, the CDR3 reads TGTGCCACTCGGCAGATCCTACAAGAGACCCAGTACTTC. V is TRBV7-9 and J is TRBJ2-5, with D unresolved. V dropped 10 bases and J dropped 2 bases, with 14 bases sitting between them. The CDR3 is made up of 13 amino acids. Germline loops: CDR1 SEHNR, CDR2 FQNEAQ (reference sequence).

The V call is TRBV6-4, the J call TRBJ2-4; maybe TRBD1 (6 bases). Germline-derived CDR1 and CDR2 are MRHNA and SNTAGT. The length of the CDR3 is 20 residues. Trimming took 5 bases from V and 0 from J, leaving 26 bases between them. The CDR3: CASSQRDTGLNDLAKNIQYF. CDR3 coding DNA: TGTGCCAGCAGTCAACGGGATACAGGGCTCAATGATCTAGCCAAAAACATTCAGTACTTC.

This clonotype occurred a few times. This chain joins TRBV3-1 and TRBJ2-2; D could derive from TRBD1 or TRBD2 (5 bases each). CDR1 and CDR2 (germline): LGHDT, YNNKEL (reference sequence). Trimming removed 1 base at V and 7 bases at J, with 16 bases between. The CDR3 has 16 residues. The CDR3 nucleotides are TGTGCCAGCAGCCAAGTAGAGGGGTCGGGTTTCGGGGAGCTGTTTTTT. Translation: CASSQVEGSGFGELFF.

This clonotype was picked up a small number of times. The chain links TRBV28 to TRBJ1-1, with D uncertain. The CDR3 is 14 amino acids. Germline V gives CDR1 MDHEN, CDR2 SYDVKM. V gave up 6 bases and J gave up 2 bases, with 13 bases separating them. The CDR3 loop is CASSRRTANTEAFF. The CDR3 DNA reads as TGTGCCAGCAGCCGACGGACCGCAAACACTGAAGCTTTCTTT.

This clonotype was seen only a few times. The chain links TRBV12-3 or TRBV12-4 to TRBJ2-1; 8 bases align to TRBD2. This CDR3 region has 13 residues. V gave up 6 bases and J gave up 9 bases; unmatched junction bases: 7. The CDR3: CASSIRTSFEQFF. The DNA for the CDR3 is TGTGCCAGCAGCATCCGGACTAGCTTTGAGCAGTTCTTC.

The chain combines TRBV4-1 with TRBJ2-7, with 9 bases fitting TRBD1. CDR1 is MGHRA and CDR2 is YSYEKL in the germline V gene. J was trimmed by 0 bases and V by 6 bases; bases with no gene match: 9. This CDR3 contains 16 residues. The CDR3 bases are TGCGCCAGCAGTCCCCTCCGGGACAGGGCCTCCTACGAGCAGTACTTC. Encoded protein: CASSPLRDRASYEQYF.

In its sample, this clonotype was seen a few times. The chain combines TRBV6-1 with TRBJ1-5; no clear D gene. V lost 7 bases, J lost 1 base, and 14 bases lay in between. This CDR3 is built from 15 residues. Germline CDR1 and CDR2: MNHNS and SASEGT. CDR3 loop: CASIHGDVSNQPQHF. The CDR3 region has the DNA TGTGCCAGCATCCATGGAGATGTAAGCAATCAGCCCCAGCATTTT.

CDR3: CSVAGQVNTEAFF. CDR3 in DNA: TGCAGCGTTGCGGGACAAGTCAACACTGAAGCTTTCTTT. The V call is TRBV29-1, the J call TRBJ1-1, with D maybe TRBD1 (6 bases). Per germline, CDR1 SQVTM and CDR2 ANQGSEA. CDR3 size: 13 residues. Trimming pared 4 bases from V and 2 bases from J, leaving 11 bases between.

The chain employs TRBV10-3 and TRBJ2-7; possibly TRBD1 for D (6 bases). The CDR3 sequence is 13 residues long. Germline CDR1 is ENHRY and CDR2 is SYGVKD. The V end was cut by 8 bases, the J end by 6 bases, with 17 bases between. Here the CDR3 reads CAIGQGQTAEQYF. CDR3 nucleotides: TGTGCCATCGGGCAGGGGCAGACTGCCGAGCAGTACTTC.

The chain employs TRBV18 and TRBJ2-7; 7 nucleotides line up with TRBD1. The length of the CDR3 is 15 residues. Germline loops: CDR1 KGHSH, CDR2 LQKENI. The V and J ends lost 6 bases and 6 bases, in that order; junction bases with no gene match: 14. Here the CDR3 DNA reads TGTGCCAGCTCCCCCGGACAGGCCTATCGATTCGAGCAGTACTTC. Amino acid sequence: CASSPGQAYRFEQYF.

This clonotype was detected only a few times. The rearrangement uses TRBV29-1 and TRBJ1-4, with 7 positions matching TRBD1. From germline, CDR1 is SQVTM and CDR2 ANQGSEA. The CDR3 consists of 13 residues. Trimming at V came to 5 bases and at J to 2 bases, leaving 2 bases not matched to a gene. CDR3: CSVQQGTNEKLFF. CDR3 nucleotides: TGCAGCGTTCAACAGGGGACTAATGAAAAACTGTTTTTT.

This clonotype was counted a few times. The chain joins TRBV10-2 to TRBJ2-3; D uncertain. The ends were cut back, 2 bases at V and 4 bases at J, with 7 bases in the middle. The V gene's germline CDR1 is WSHSY and CDR2 SAAADI. This CDR3 region has 13 residues. The CDR3 region is CASSEVVSDTQYF. The CDR3 DNA reads as TGCGCCAGCAGTGAGGTAGTTTCAGATACGCAGTATTTT.

This clonotype was found a few times. The chain recombines TRBV6-1 with TRBJ1-3, with 10 nucleotides matching TRBD1. This CDR3 region has 15 residues. Germline values: CDR1 MNHNS, CDR2 SASEGT. Trimming cost V 4 bases and J 8 bases; bases outside gene matches: 8. In DNA, the CDR3 is TGTGCCAGCAGTGCCCAGGGACAGGGGCCACACACCATATATTTT. It specifies CASSAQGQGPHTIYF.

This clonotype has a handful of counts. V usage is TRBV25-1 and J usage is TRBJ1-2; tentatively, D is TRBD1 (5 bases). The V end lost 2 bases, the J end lost 8 bases, and 18 bases lay between the germline ends. This CDR3 contains 15 residues. CDR1 and CDR2 (germline): MGHDK, SYGVNS. The CDR3 sequence: CASSEGHSAPGGYTF. CDR3 nucleotide sequence: TGTGCCAGCAGTGAAGGACACTCGGCCCCCGGCGGCTACACCTTC.

This clonotype was counted only a few times. Germline is not matched at one junction end, which may reflect a read error. The genes are TRBV4-3 and TRBJ2-7, with 7 bases fitting TRBD1. This CDR3 contains 15 residues. In germline, CDR1 is LGHNA, CDR2 YSLEER. The CDR3 nucleotides read TGCACCAGCAGCCAAGATCGGGACAGCCTCTACGAGCAGTACTTC. Encoded protein: CTSSQDRDSLYEQYF.

This clonotype was seen a few times. The chain employs TRBV28 and TRBJ2-3; D tentatively fits TRBD1 or TRBD2 (5 bases each). Germline V gene sequence: CDR1 MDHEN, CDR2 SYDVKM. V shed 8 bases and J shed 0 bases, with 12 bases lying between them. The CDR3 has 14 amino acids. In DNA, the CDR3 is TGTGCCAGCGGGGACCCATCTAGCACAGATACGCAGTATTTT. Translated: CASGDPSSTDTQYF.

This clonotype was seen a handful of times. The V and J genes are TRBV2 and TRBJ2-5; D tentatively reads TRBD1 or TRBD2 (5 bases each). The J call may be faulty, since TRBJ2-1 better matches the DNA end. The CDR3 consists of 16 residues. Germline V gene lookup returns CDR1 SNHLY and CDR2 FYNNEI. The CDR3 DNA reads as TGTGCCAGCAGGGGAAGTGGGGGTGGCTTACTCAATGAGCAGTTCTTC. Protein product: CASRGSGGGLLNEQFF.

This clonotype was counted only a few times. The V and J genes are TRBV12-3 or TRBV12-4 and TRBJ2-4, with 11 bases lining up with TRBD1. The CDR3 is 15 residues long. Trimming at V came to 4 bases and at J to 9 bases, leaving 8 bases not matched to a gene. The CDR3 here is CASSSPGTGGGIQYF. In nucleotides, the CDR3 is TGTGCCAGCAGTTCTCCCGGGACAGGGGGAGGCATTCAGTACTTC.

The chain is built from TRBV20-1 and TRBJ1-5, with D hard to call. Germline CDR1 DFQATT, CDR2 SNEGSKA (reference sequence). This CDR3 contains 14 residues. Trimming stripped 0 bases from V and 2 bases from J, with 8 bases between. This CDR3 reads CSARDPTGNQPQHF. CDR3 in DNA: TGCAGTGCTAGAGATCCAACAGGCAATCAGCCCCAGCATTTT.

The CDR3 nucleotides are TGCAGTGCTAGAGATAGGGCAACGGGAATTGGGTTCTTC. It yields the protein CSARDRATGIGFF. The chain carries TRBV20-1 and TRBJ2-1; possible D gene TRBD2, 5 bases. In germline, CDR1 is DFQATT, CDR2 SNEGSKA (reference sequence). V dropped 0 bases and J dropped 15 bases, with 18 bases sitting between them. The length of the CDR3 is 13 residues.

This clonotype was detected only a few times. This sequence joins TRBV10-3 and TRBJ2-2; 7 positions match TRBD1. J lost 5 bases, V lost 0 bases, and 3 bases had no gene match. The CDR3 is 15 residues long. Germline V gene sequence: CDR1 ENHRY, CDR2 SYGVKD. CDR3 nucleotides: TGTGCCATCAGTGAGTCGCCAGGGGGAACCGGGGAGCTGTTTTTT. Translation gives CAISESPGGTGELFF.

This chain connects TRBV11-2 to TRBJ2-4; D not resolved. The CDR3 extends over 14 amino acids. The V and J ends lost 0 bases and 5 bases respectively, with 8 bases between them. Germline V CDR1 and CDR2: SGHAT, FQNNGV. The CDR3 sequence is CASSLERAQNIQYF. DNA for the CDR3: TGTGCCAGCAGCTTAGAAAGGGCCCAAAACATTCAGTACTTC.